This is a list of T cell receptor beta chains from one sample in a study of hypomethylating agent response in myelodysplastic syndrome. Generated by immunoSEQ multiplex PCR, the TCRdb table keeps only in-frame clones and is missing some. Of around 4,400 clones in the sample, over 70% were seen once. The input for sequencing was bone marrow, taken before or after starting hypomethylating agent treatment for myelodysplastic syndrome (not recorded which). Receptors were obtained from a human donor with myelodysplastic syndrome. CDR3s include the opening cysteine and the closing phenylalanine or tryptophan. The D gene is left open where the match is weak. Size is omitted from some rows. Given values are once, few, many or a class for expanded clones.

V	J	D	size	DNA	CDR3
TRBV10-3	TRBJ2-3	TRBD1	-	TGTGCCATCGGGGAACGACAGGGTAGGGATACGCAGTATTTT	CAIGERQGRDTQYF
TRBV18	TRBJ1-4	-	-	TGTGCCAGCTCATTACAGGGAGGCGCTAATGAAAAACTGTTTTTT	CASSLQGGANEKLFF
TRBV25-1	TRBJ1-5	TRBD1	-	TGTGCCAGCAGTGTCACCGGACAGGGGGCCCAGCATTTT	CASSVTGQGAQHF
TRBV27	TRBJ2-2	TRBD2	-	TGTGCCAGCGGGCCTGGACTAGCGGCAAACACCGGGGAGCTGTTTTTT	CASGPGLAANTGELFF
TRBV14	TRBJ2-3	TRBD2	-	TGTGCCAGCAGCCAAGAGGCGGGACTAGCGGGGGGGCTGGCCGATACGCAGTATTTT	CASSQEAGLAGGLADTQYF
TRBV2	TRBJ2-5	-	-	TGTGCCACCCTAGGACTACAGGGTCCAAAAGAGACCCAGTACTTC	CATLGLQGPKETQYF
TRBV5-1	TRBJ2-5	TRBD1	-	TGCGCCAGCAGGACAGGGGGCATAGAGACCCAGTACTTC	CASRTGGIETQYF
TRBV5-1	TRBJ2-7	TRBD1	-	TGCGCCAGCAGCTTAGGGACAGGGTTTTACGAGCAGTACTTC	CASSLGTGFYEQYF
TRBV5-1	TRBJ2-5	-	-	TGCGCCAGCAGCCCCGGCCCGTTTGAGACCCAGTACTTC	CASSPGPFETQYF
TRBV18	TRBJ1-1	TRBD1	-	TGTGCCAGCTCACAATTTGGGGGACAGCTGAACACTGAAGCTTTCTTT	CASSQFGGQLNTEAFF
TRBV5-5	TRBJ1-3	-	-	TGTGCCAGCAGCTTTCCTCCGCTGACAAACACCATATATTTT	CASSFPPLTNTIYF
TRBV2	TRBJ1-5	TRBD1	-	TGTGCCAGCGAGATTCAGGGGGCGGGTCAGCCCCAGCATTTT	CASEIQGAGQPQHF
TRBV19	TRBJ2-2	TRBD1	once	TGTGCCAGTAGCCCAGGGACAGGGGGGAACACCGGGGAGCTGTTTTTT	CASSPGTGGNTGELFF
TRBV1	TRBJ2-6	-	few	TGCACCAGCAGGTGTCGGGCCAACGTCCTGACTTTC	CTSRCRANVLTF
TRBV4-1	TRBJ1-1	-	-	TGCGCCAGCAGTCAACGGGGGGGGGCGGAGGACACTGAAGCTTTCTTT	CASSQRGGAEDTEAFF